This TCR beta chain was found in a study of shared clonotypes between healthy human individuals. In the study overall: The plates for each donor numbered three CD4 naive, three CD4 memory, two CD8 naive and one CD8 memory.

The data were produced by immunoSEQ multiplex PCR, yet TCRdb's version contains in-frame clones alone and is incomplete. The profile shows over 2 million clones, about 90% of them singletons. The germline V gene encodes CDR1 MNHNY and CDR2 SVGAGI (reference sequence). This CDR3 has 14 residues. V was trimmed by 6 bases and J by 2 bases, leaving 13 bases between them. The specimen sequenced was naive CD4+ T cells from PBMCs. Subset defined: CD45RA+ positively selected. The gene calls are TRBV6-6 and TRBJ1-1; D may be TRBD1 (5 bases). This sequence originates from a young man in good health. Some clones in this sample may be carry-over from other donors' samples. The CDR3 spells CASRGWQGNTEAFF. The CDR3 DNA is TGTGCCAGCAGGGGGTGGCAGGGTAACACTGAAGCTTTCTTT.